Listed below are T cell receptor beta chains from one sample, sequenced in a study of cytomegalovirus exposure and HLA in healthy donors. Generated by immunoSEQ multiplex PCR, the TCRdb table keeps only in-frame clones and is missing some. This repertoire shows under 200,000 clones, around four fifths found once; its top ten account for about 1.9%. Sample: PBMCs. These receptor sequences come from a woman in her late teens or twenties in good health and CMV-seronegative. Both conserved end residues are part of each CDR3. A D gene is named only where the DNA matches it firmly. Not all rows give a size; the values are once, few, many and, for expanded clones, a class.

DNA,CDR3,V,size,J,D
TGTGCCAGCAGTGTAAACAGGGGTCCCAACACAGATACGCAGTATTTT,CASSVNRGPNTDTQYF,TRBV2,NA,TRBJ2-3,TRBD1
TGTGCCAGCAGTCCCGCTGGCCAGGCCTACTATGGCTACACCTTC,CASSPAGQAYYGYTF,TRBV7-2,NA,TRBJ1-2,NA
TGTGCCAGCAGCTTATCGAACGGCTATAATTCACCCCTCCACTTT,CASSLSNGYNSPLHF,TRBV7-9,NA,TRBJ1-6,NA
TGTGCCAGTAGTATAGCCGGGACAGGGGGCTATGGCTACACCTTC,CASSIAGTGGYGYTF,TRBV19,NA,TRBJ1-2,TRBD1
TGTGCCAGCAGCTTAGCCACAACGAACACCGGGGAGCTGTTTTTT,CASSLATTNTGELFF,TRBV7-9,NA,TRBJ2-2,NA
TGTGCCATCAGTGAGAAGGGCCAGGGTTCCTACAATGAGCAGTTCTTC,CAISEKGQGSYNEQFF,TRBV10-3,NA,TRBJ2-1,NA
TGCGCCAGCAGCTTGACAACCTACGAGCAGTACTTC,CASSLTTYEQYF,TRBV5-1,NA,TRBJ2-7,NA
TGTGCCATCCGGTCGGGGAACACTGAAGCTTTCTTT,CAIRSGNTEAFF,TRBV10-3,NA,TRBJ1-1,NA
TGTGCCAGCAGTTTAATCCCTAGCGGGGGGCAAGAGACCCAGTACTTC,CASSLIPSGGQETQYF,TRBV28,NA,TRBJ2-5,TRBD2
TGCGCCAGCAGCTCCTACGGACTAGCTAAGGAGACCCAGTACTTC,CASSSYGLAKETQYF,TRBV5-1,NA,TRBJ2-5,TRBD2
TGTGCCAGCAGCCCCATATTAGCCGGCTCTGGAAACACCATATATTTT,CASSPILAGSGNTIYF,TRBV7-2,NA,TRBJ1-3,NA
TGTGCCAGCAGCTTTATCCCTATAACAGGGGGGGATGGCTACACCTTC,CASSFIPITGGDGYTF,TRBV7-9,NA,TRBJ1-2,TRBD1
TGTGCCAGCAGCCCTTACACGCACATCACAGATACGCAGTATTTT,CASSPYTHITDTQYF,TRBV7-8,NA,TRBJ2-3,NA
TGCGCCAGCAGCTTCCTACTTACACAGGGCGGCTATGGCTACACCTTC,CASSFLLTQGGYGYTF,TRBV5-1,NA,TRBJ1-2,NA
TGTGCCAGCAGTGGCGCTCTGGGCCCCTATGGCTACACCTTC,CASSGALGPYGYTF,TRBV6-1,NA,TRBJ1-2,NA
TGTGCCAGCAGGTATGGTACAGGGGGCAAGTCTGGCTACACCTTC,CASRYGTGGKSGYTF,TRBV6-6,few,TRBJ1-2,TRBD1
TGTGCCAGCAGCTTAGAGTCTCTAAGGGGGCCCCCAGAGACCCAGTACTTC,CASSLESLRGPPETQYF,TRBV11-2,NA,TRBJ2-5,TRBD1
TGCGCCAGCAGCAAAACCGGGACACTGAACACTGAAGCTTTCTTT,CASSKTGTLNTEAFF,TRBV5-1,NA,TRBJ1-1,NA
TGTGCCAGCAGCGTCGGACAGGGAGGCACCGGGGAGCTGTTTTTT,CASSVGQGGTGELFF,TRBV7-3,NA,TRBJ2-2,TRBD1
TGTGCCAGCAGTTTCCCGGGAAGGCTTTATCAGCCCCAGCATTTT,CASSFPGRLYQPQHF,TRBV6-6,few,TRBJ1-5,NA
TGTGCCAGCAGCTTAGAGGGGACAGCTAACTATGGCTACACCTTC,CASSLEGTANYGYTF,TRBV7-3,NA,TRBJ1-2,TRBD1
TGCGCCAGCACAGTCCTCCCAACTAATGAAAAACTGTTTTTT,CASTVLPTNEKLFF,TRBV10-1,NA,TRBJ1-4,NA
TGTGCCAGCAGTAATTGGGCCGGCTACGAGCAGTACTTC,CASSNWAGYEQYF,TRBV6-5,NA,TRBJ2-7,NA
TGTGCCAGCTCACCAACCGGCCGGGCTGAAGCTTTCTTT,CASSPTGRAEAFF,TRBV18,NA,TRBJ1-1,NA
TGCGCCAGCAGGGAAGCCGGGACAGACAACACTGAAGCTTTCTTT,CASREAGTDNTEAFF,TRBV10-2,NA,TRBJ1-1,TRBD1
TGTGCCAGCTCACCAACACAGGGGAATGAGCAGTTCTTC,CASSPTQGNEQFF,TRBV18,NA,TRBJ2-1,TRBD1
TGCGCCAGCAGTGAGGTAGCCCCTCAGCAGACCCAGTACTTC,CASSEVAPQQTQYF,TRBV10-2,NA,TRBJ2-5,NA